A single sample is the source of the 11 T cell receptor beta chains below, sequenced in a study of blood T cell repertoires in COVID-19. The protocol was immunoSEQ multiplex PCR, while the TCRdb copy is restricted to in-frame clones and leaves out a portion. Of about 270,000 clones listed, around 89% were seen once; the top ten hold 2.4%. The sample consisted of PBMCs or T cells enriched from blood (not recorded which). All receptors derive from a woman younger than 35 who had recovered from COVID-19.

This rearrangement joins TRBV10-1 to TRBJ2-7; TRBD2 agrees at 7 bases. The germline gives CDR1 WNHNN, CDR2 SYGVQD (reference sequence). V trimming: 3 bases; J trimming: 4 bases; junction bases outside the gene matches: 9. The CDR3 extends over 15 amino acids. CDR3: CASSDITSGGYEQYF. DNA of the CDR3: TGCGCCAGCAGTGATATAACCTCCGGGGGGTACGAGCAGTACTTC.

This sequence joins TRBV7-3 and TRBJ1-3; D is unclear. CDR3 length: 16 residues. The V gene lost 4 bases and the J gene lost 8 bases, with 21 bases spanning the gap. Germline V CDR1 and CDR2: SGHTA, FQGTGA. The CDR3 reads CASSSGILGGGDTIYF. The CDR3 bases are TGTGCCAGCAGCTCCGGGATTCTAGGAGGTGGTGACACCATATATTTT.

Notes on this clone: The junction departs from the called germline gene at one end, perhaps through a read error. V and J are TRBV7-7 and TRBJ2-5; the match to TRBD2 covers 7 bases. The length of the CDR3 is 15 residues. Germline V CDR1 and CDR2: SSHAT, FNYEAQ (reference sequence). DNA of the CDR3: TGTGCTAGCAGCTTAGGGAGGCTAGCGGAAGAGACCCAGTACTTC. This gives the protein CASSLGRLAEETQYF.

The CDR3 DNA sequence: TGTGCCAGCAGTCCTGGGCCCAGGGACTCCTACGAGCAGTACTTC. Residues: CASSPGPRDSYEQYF. The chain links TRBV6-5 to TRBJ2-7; D perhaps matches TRBD1 (5 bases). CDR3 size: 15 residues. CDR1 MNHEY and CDR2 SVGAGI come from the germline V gene. Trimming left V 5 bases short and J 0 bases short, with 14 bases between.

The chain recombines TRBV2 with TRBJ1-2; D possibly corresponds to TRBD1 (6 bases). There are 14 residues in the CDR3. Germline loops: CDR1 SNHLY, CDR2 FYNNEI. The V end lost 2 bases, the J end lost 4 bases, and 11 bases lay between the germline ends. DNA of the CDR3: TGTGCCAGCAGTGAACGCGGGGGCGGCTATGGCTACACCTTC. It translates to CASSERGGGYGYTF.

The chain uses TRBV6-8 and TRBJ1-2; tentative D call: TRBD1 (6 bases). The CDR3 is 16 residues long. V was clipped by 11 bases and J by 4 bases, with 26 bases between them. CDR1 is MNHGY and CDR2 is SAAAGT in the germline V gene. The CDR3 DNA is TGTGCCCTCACCAGGGAAGAGGACAGCCGGTTCTATGGCTACACCTTC. It is translated as CALTREEDSRFYGYTF.

V is TRBV28 and J is TRBJ2-7, with D possibly TRBD2 on 5 matching bases. The CDR3 is 13 residues long. CDR1 MDHEN and CDR2 SYDVKM come from the germline V gene. V was shortened by 5 bases and J by 2 bases, with 10 bases between the two germline ends. The CDR3 DNA reads TGTGCCAGCAGTGGTCCCGGGGCCTACGAGCAGTACTTC. It specifies CASSGPGAYEQYF.

The chain is built from TRBV30 and TRBJ1-5; D remains ambiguous. Trimming stripped 1 base from V and 6 bases from J, with 10 bases between. Germline loops: CDR1 GTSNPN, CDR2 SVGIG (reference sequence). This CDR3 has 13 amino acids. The CDR3 loop reads CAWSAGGSQPQHF. The CDR3 DNA is TGTGCCTGGAGTGCTGGTGGTAGTCAGCCCCAGCATTTT.

The J gene is TRBJ1-6, the V gene TRBV30, with D maybe TRBD1 (5 bases). Germline CDR1 GTSNPN, CDR2 SVGIG (reference sequence). The CDR3 is 15 residues long. With 0 bases removed from V and 4 bases from J, the gap between germline ends came to 10 bases. For the CDR3, the DNA is TGTGCCTGGAGTGTAAAGGGGCCATATAATTCACCCCTCCACTTT. This gives the protein CAWSVKGPYNSPLHF.

This rearrangement joins TRBV5-1 to TRBJ1-2; TRBD1 matches at 8 bases. The germline V gene encodes CDR1 SGHRS and CDR2 YFSETQ. V was pared by 4 bases and J by 3 bases, with 5 bases of the junction left unmatched. The CDR3 extends over 14 amino acids. DNA of the CDR3: TGCGCCAGCAGCGATCAGGGGGCCTACTATGGCTACACCTTC. Residues: CASSDQGAYYGYTF.

The chain has TRBV27 and TRBJ1-1; 9 nucleotides agree with TRBD1. The CDR3 has 16 amino acids. Germline CDR1 reads MNHEY; CDR2 reads SMNVEV (reference sequence). The V and J ends lost 2 bases and 0 bases, in that order; junction bases with no gene match: 4. DNA for the CDR3: TGTGCCAGCAGTTTAGGACAGGGGTTTGTGAACACTGAAGCTTTCTTT. Encoded protein: CASSLGQGFVNTEAFF.